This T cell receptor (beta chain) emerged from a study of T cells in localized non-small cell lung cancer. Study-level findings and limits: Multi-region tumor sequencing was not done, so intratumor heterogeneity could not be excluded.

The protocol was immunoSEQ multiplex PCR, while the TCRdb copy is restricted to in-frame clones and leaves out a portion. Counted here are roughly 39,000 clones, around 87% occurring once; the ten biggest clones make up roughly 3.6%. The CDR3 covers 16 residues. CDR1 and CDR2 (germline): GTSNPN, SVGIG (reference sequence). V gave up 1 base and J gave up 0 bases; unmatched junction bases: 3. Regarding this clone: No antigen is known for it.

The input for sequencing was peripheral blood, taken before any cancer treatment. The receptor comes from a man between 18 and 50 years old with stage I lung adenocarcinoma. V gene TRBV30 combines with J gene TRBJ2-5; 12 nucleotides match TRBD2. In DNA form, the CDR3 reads TGTGCCTGGAGTGATACTAGCGGGGGGTACCAAGAGACCCAGTACTTC. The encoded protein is CAWSDTSGGYQETQYF.